This is a list of T cell receptor beta chains from one sample in a study of CD8 T cells in Susac syndrome. Using its own MiXCR run on the immunoSEQ multiplex PCR reads, TCRdb lists one record per CDR3 protein. The data contain more than 150,000 distinct CDR3 sequences, approximately 94% of them singletons. The specimen was CD4+ T cells from PBMCs. The receptors here all came from a human donor with Susac syndrome. Each CDR3 is given with its conserved first and last residue. D genes are given only for firm matches. Size is stated for part of the rows, as once, few or many counts, or as a class when the clone is expanded.

j_call,clone_size,d_call,v_call,cdr3_length,cdr3_nt,cdr3_aa
TRBJ1-5,-,TRBD1,TRBV15,18,TGTGCCACCAGCAGACCGGGACAGGGGTTAAGGAGCAATCAGCCCCAGCATTTT,CATSRPGQGLRSNQPQHF
TRBJ2-7,-,-,TRBV5-6,14,TGTGCCAGCAGCTTGGCCTGGGGTGGCTACGAGCAGTACTTC,CASSLAWGGYEQYF
TRBJ2-6,-,-,TRBV7-3,15,TGTGCCAGCAGCCCCCGGGACTCTGGGGCCAACGTCCTGACTTTC,CASSPRDSGANVLTF
TRBJ1-2,-,-,TRBV10-3,12,TGTGCCATCAGGGACCTTTGGTATGGCTACACCTTC,CAIRDLWYGYTF
TRBJ1-1,-,-,TRBV30,13,TGTGCCTGGAACTGGGGAGGAAGGCCTGAAGCTTTCTTT,CAWNWGGRPEAFF
TRBJ2-5,-,-,TRBV23-1,13,TGCGCCAGCAGTCAATCGGCGCAAGAGACCCAGTACTTC,CASSQSAQETQYF
TRBJ1-5,-,TRBD1,TRBV20-1,15,TGCAGTGCACAAAGGGACAGTTATAGCAATCAGCCCCAGCATTTT,CSAQRDSYSNQPQHF
TRBJ2-7,-,TRBD2,TRBV2,13,TGTGCCAGCAGTAGCGGGGAGTCCTACGAGCAGTACTTC,CASSSGESYEQYF
TRBJ2-2,-,-,TRBV12-3/TRBV12-4,13,TGTGCCACCGGAGATCGGGGGACCGGGGAGCTGTTTTTT,CATGDRGTGELFF
TRBJ1-4,-,-,TRBV7-2,14,TGTGCCAGCAGCTTACCCCCTCTAATAGAAAAACTGTTTTTT,CASSLPPLIEKLFF
TRBJ2-5,-,TRBD1,TRBV2,12,TGTGCCAGCACGGGACAGCTAGAGACCCAGTACTTC,CASTGQLETQYF
TRBJ1-2,-,-,TRBV27,12,TGTGCCAGCTCCTCCTACCCAGAGGGCTACACCTTC,CASSSYPEGYTF
TRBJ1-1,once,-,TRBV20-1,16,TGCAGTGCTAGTATGGCAGGGATGGCTACGAACACTGAAGCTTTCTTT,CSASMAGMATNTEAFF
TRBJ1-1,-,TRBD1,TRBV6-5,17,TGTGCCAGCAGTTACGAATTAGGACAGGGGAGGAACACTGAAGCTTTCTTT,CASSYELGQGRNTEAFF
TRBJ1-2,-,-,TRBV6-6,11,TGTGCCGGCCAGGGTAACTATGGCTACACCTTC,CAGQGNYGYTF
TRBJ2-2,-,-,TRBV9,13,TGTGCCAGCAGCGTACGCCCGCCCGGGGAGCTGTTTTTT,CASSVRPPGELFF
TRBJ2-4,-,-,TRBV15,15,TGTGCCACCAGCAGAGTGGCAGGGGACAAAAACATTCAGTACTTC,CATSRVAGDKNIQYF
TRBJ2-1,-,TRBD1,TRBV12-3/TRBV12-4,20,TGTGCCAGCAGTTTCTTTCTGGCGAGGCAGGACAGGACGAAGGTCAATGAGCAGTTCTTC,CASSFFLARQDRTKVNEQFF
TRBJ1-1,-,TRBD1,TRBV7-9,15,TGTGCCAGCAGCCTACGACAGGGCCTGGACACTGAAGCTTTCTTT,CASSLRQGLDTEAFF
TRBJ2-3,-,-,TRBV10-3,15,TGTGCCACCCAGCTCGGGGGCCTTAGCACAGATACGCAGTATTTT,CATQLGGLSTDTQYF
TRBJ2-1,few,-,TRBV11-2,15,TGTGCCAGCAGCTTAGCGGGGCCTCTAGACAATGAGCAGTTCTTC,CASSLAGPLDNEQFF
TRBJ2-1,-,TRBD2,TRBV9,15,TGTGCCAGCAGCCCTTCGGCGGGGGGATACAATGAGCAGTTCTTC,CASSPSAGGYNEQFF
TRBJ2-1,-,-,TRBV6-5,11,TGTGCCAGCCGGCAGGGGCTCGAGCAGTTCTTC,CASRQGLEQFF
TRBJ2-7,-,TRBD1,TRBV20-1,12,TGCAGTGCACCAGAGACAGGGGTCGAGCAGTACTTC,CSAPETGVEQYF
TRBJ1-2,-,TRBD1,TRBV5-1,14,TGCGCCAGCAGCCCAGAACAGGGGTTCTATGGCTACACCTTC,CASSPEQGFYGYTF
TRBJ1-2,-,-,TRBV5-6,16,TGTGCCAGCAGCTCGGGACTCGGGATCGCTAACTATGGCTACACCTTC,CASSSGLGIANYGYTF
TRBJ2-7,-,TRBD1,TRBV30,12,TGTGCCTGCAGGGGACAGGCCTACGAGCAGTACTTC,CACRGQAYEQYF